This TCR beta chain derives from a study of CD8+CD57+ T cells in acquired aplastic anemia. Study-level results: Both total CD4+ and CD8+ pools in patients were more diverse than CD8+CD57+ cells.

Before being chosen for sequencing, patients had shown CD8+CD57+ cell expansion by flow cytometry. Researchers also sequenced CD8+CD57+ effector memory cells taken from about 15% of the 12 patients. Profiles of TCR beta VDJ and CDR3 were generated from a genomic DNA template. TCRdb re-called the reads through MiXCR, storing one row per CDR3 protein. This table has almost 20,000 distinct CDR3 sequences, under 40% appearing once. Germline loops: CDR1 DFQATT, CDR2 SNEGSKA (reference sequence). This CDR3 spans 12 amino acids. Trimming took off 6 bases at V and 0 bases at J, with 9 bases between the two ends. This clonotype has ten or more counts. Antigen unknown.

The J gene is TRBJ2-7, the V gene TRBV20-1; D not certain. The source material was CD8+CD57+ T cells sorted from PBMCs. Specified subset: bead-enriched CD8+CD57+ effector memory T cells from SAA patients. This TCR came from a human donor with aplastic anemia. This CDR3 reads CSASISSYEQYF. CDR3 nucleotide sequence: TGCAGTGCGTCAATCAGCTCCTACGAGCAGTACTTC.